This T cell receptor beta chain comes out of a study of beta chain features in type 1 diabetes. Regarding the study as a whole: Among all four CD4+ subsets, Type 1 diabetes patients had TCRB CDR3s that were moderately but significantly shorter. Any HLA type influence on TCRB rearrangement was left unresolved here.

With regard to this clone: Its matching antigen is unknown.

As every portion of the isolated RNA was reverse transcribed, the sequencing read expressed TCRB transcripts. Some clones are missing from TCRdb's copy, which holds only in-frame ones; the method was immunoSEQ multiplex PCR. Among 400,000 or so clones, 8.5% to 10% were seen once, and the ten largest hold over 0.45%. Each of the CD4+ naive, central memory, regulatory and stem cell-like memory populations was sorted via CD45RO/CCR7/CD25/CD127/CD95/CD27. All sorted populations exceeded 95% purity. Germline V gives CDR1 SQVTM, CDR2 ANQGSEA. The CDR3 contains 12 residues. V was shortened by 6 bases and J by 4 bases, with 12 bases between the two germline ends.

Sequenced sample: central memory CD4+ T cells from blood. V gene TRBV29-1 combines with J gene TRBJ1-2; the D gene is possibly TRBD1 (6 bases). The receptor was derived from a man aged 25-45 years with type 1 diabetes. The CDR3 loop is CSVGGGSYGYTF. CDR3 bases: TGCAGCGTGGGCGGGGGCAGCTATGGCTACACCTTC.